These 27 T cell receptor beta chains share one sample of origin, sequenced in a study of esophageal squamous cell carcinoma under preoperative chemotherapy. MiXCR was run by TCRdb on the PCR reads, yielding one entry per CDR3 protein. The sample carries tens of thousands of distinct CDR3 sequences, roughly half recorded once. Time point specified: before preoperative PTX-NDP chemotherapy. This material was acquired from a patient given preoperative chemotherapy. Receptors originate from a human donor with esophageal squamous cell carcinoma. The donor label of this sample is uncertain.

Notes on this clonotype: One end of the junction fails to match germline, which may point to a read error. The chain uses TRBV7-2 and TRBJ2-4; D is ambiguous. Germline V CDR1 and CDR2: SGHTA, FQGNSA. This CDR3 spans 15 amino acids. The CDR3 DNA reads TGTGCCAGCAGTAGCACAACGATAGACAAAGACATCCAGTACTTC. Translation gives CASSSTTIDKDIQYF.

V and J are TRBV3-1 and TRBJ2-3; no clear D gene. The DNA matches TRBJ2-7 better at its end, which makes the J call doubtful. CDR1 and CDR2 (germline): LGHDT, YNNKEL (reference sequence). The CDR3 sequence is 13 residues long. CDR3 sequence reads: CASSQVNNHEQYF. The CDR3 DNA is TGTGCCAGCAGCCAAGTCAATAACCACGAGCAGTACTTC.

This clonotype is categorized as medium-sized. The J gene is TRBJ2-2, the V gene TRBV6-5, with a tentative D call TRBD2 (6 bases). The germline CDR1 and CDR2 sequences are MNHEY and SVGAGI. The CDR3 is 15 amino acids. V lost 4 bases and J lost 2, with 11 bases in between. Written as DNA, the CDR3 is TGTGCCAGCAGTTTGGGACTCCTAAACACCGGGGAGCTGTTTTTT. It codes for CASSLGLLNTGELFF.

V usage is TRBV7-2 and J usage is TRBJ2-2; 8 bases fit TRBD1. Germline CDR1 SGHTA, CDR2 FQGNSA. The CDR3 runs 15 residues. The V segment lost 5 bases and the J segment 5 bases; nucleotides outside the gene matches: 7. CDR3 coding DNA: TGTGCCAGCAGCAGCACCGGGACAGGAACCGGGGAGCTGTTTTTT. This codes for CASSSTGTGTGELFF.

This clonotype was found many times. Here the CDR3 DNA reads TGTGCCAGCAGCTTAGTCGAGACTAGCAGGAATGAGCAGTTCTTC. Amino acid sequence: CASSLVETSRNEQFF. The V call is TRBV7-2, the J call TRBJ2-1; 7 bases line up with TRBD2. The germline V gene encodes CDR1 SGHTA and CDR2 FQGNSA. The CDR3 has 15 residues. Trimming at V came to 1 base and at J to 7 bases, leaving 7 bases not matched to a gene.

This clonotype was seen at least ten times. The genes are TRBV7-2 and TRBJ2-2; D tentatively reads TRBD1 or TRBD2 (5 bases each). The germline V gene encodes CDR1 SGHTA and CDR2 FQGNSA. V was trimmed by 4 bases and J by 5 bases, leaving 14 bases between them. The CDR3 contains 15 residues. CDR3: CASSYTQWGTGELFF. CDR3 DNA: TGTGCCAGCAGCTATACACAATGGGGGACCGGGGAGCTGTTTTTT.

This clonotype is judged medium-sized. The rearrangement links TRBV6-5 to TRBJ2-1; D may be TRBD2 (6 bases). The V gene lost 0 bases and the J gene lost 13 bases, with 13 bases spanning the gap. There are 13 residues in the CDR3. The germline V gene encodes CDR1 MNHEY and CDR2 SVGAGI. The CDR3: CASSYSKVSGQFF. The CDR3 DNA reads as TGTGCCAGCAGTTACTCGAAGGTTAGCGGACAGTTCTTC.

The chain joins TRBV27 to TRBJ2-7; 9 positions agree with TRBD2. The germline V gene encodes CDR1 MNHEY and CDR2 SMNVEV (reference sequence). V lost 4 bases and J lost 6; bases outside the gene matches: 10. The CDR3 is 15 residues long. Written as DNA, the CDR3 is TGTGCCAGCAGTTCGGGCGGGAGGGCCTTCGGCGAGCAGTACTTC. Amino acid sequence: CASSSGGRAFGEQYF.

The CDR3 spells CASRRDRGGPNTGELFF. Here the CDR3 DNA reads TGTGCCAGCAGAAGGGACAGGGGGGGCCCAAACACCGGGGAGCTGTTTTTT. The rearrangement joins TRBV28 to TRBJ2-2; 11 bases line up with TRBD1. CDR3 length: 17 amino acids. Germline lookup yields CDR1 MDHEN and CDR2 SYDVKM. Losses at the gene ends were 6 bases for V and 2 bases for J; bases not matched to a gene: 8.

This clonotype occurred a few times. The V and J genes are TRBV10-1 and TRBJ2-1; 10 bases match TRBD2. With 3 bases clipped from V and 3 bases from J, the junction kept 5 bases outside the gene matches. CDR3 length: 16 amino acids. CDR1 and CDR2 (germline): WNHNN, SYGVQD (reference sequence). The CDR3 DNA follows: TGCGCCAGCAGTGAAGGCGGACTAGCGGACTACAATGAGCAGTTCTTC. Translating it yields CASSEGGLADYNEQFF.

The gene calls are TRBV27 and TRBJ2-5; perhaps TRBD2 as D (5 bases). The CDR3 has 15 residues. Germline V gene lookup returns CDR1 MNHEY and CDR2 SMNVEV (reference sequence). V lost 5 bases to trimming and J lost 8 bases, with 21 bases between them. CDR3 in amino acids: CASSPPSGDRHTQYF. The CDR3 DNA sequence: TGTGCCAGCAGTCCCCCGAGCGGAGACCGACACACCCAGTACTTC.

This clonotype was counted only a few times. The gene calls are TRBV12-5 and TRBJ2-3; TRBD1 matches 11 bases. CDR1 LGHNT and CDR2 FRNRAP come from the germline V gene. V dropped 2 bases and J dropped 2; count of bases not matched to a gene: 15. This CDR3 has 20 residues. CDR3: CASGLTLGVRTGGFTDTQYF. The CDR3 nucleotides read TGTGCTAGTGGTTTGACCCTTGGGGTTAGGACAGGGGGCTTCACAGATACGCAGTATTTT.

The CDR3 region has the DNA TGTGCCAGCAGCCAACAAAGAGATACGCAGTATTTT. Its protein is CASSQQRDTQYF. This chain uses TRBV7-2 with TRBJ2-3; D is unresolved. The CDR3 is 12 residues long. V lost 5 bases and J 5 bases, leaving 8 bases between the germline ends. Germline values: CDR1 SGHTA, CDR2 FQGNSA.

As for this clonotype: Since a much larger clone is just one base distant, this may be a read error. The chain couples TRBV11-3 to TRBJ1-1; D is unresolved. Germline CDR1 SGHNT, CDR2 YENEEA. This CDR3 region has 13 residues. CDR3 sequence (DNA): TGTGCCAGCAGCTCCGCAGAGAACACTGAAGCTTCCTTT. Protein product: CASSSAENTEASF. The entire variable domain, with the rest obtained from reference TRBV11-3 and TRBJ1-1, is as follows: EAGVVQSPRYKIIEKKQPVAFWCNPISGHNTLYWYLQNLGQGPELLIRYENEEAVDDSQLPKDRFSAERLKGVDSTLKIQPAELGDSAVYLCASSSAENTEASFGQGTRLTVV.

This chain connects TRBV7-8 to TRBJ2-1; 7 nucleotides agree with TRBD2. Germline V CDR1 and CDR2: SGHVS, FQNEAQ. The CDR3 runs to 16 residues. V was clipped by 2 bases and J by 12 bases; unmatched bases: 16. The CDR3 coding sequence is TGTGCCAGCAGCTTATACCGGGACTATAATCCAAAAGGGCAGTTCTTC. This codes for CASSLYRDYNPKGQFF.

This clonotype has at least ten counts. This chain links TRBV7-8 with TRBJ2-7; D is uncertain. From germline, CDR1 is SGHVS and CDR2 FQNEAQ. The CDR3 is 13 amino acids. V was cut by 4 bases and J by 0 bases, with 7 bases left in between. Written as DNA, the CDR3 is TGTGCCAGCAGCTCGTCGGGCTCCTACGAGCAGTACTTC. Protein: CASSSSGSYEQYF.

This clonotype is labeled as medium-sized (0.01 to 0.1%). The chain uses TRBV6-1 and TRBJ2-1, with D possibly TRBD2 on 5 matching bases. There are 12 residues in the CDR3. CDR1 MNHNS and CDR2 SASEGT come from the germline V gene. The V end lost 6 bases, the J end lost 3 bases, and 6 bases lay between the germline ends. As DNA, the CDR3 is TGTGCCAGCAGGACTATCTACAATGAGCAGTTCTTC. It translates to CASRTIYNEQFF.

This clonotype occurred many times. The CDR3 spells CASIRGPIAGKQYF. In DNA form, the CDR3 reads TGTGCCAGTATCCGCGGGCCAATCGCGGGGAAGCAGTATTTT. The V and J genes are TRBV19 and TRBJ2-3; maybe TRBD2 (6 bases). Germline CDR1 is LNHDA and CDR2 is SQIVND (reference sequence). V was trimmed by 7 bases and J by 11 bases, leaving 22 bases between them. CDR3 size: 14 residues.

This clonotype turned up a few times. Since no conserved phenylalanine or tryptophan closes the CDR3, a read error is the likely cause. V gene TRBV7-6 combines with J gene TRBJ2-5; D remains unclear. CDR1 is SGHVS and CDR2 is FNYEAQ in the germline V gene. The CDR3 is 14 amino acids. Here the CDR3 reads CASSLDGQQATQYS. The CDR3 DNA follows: TGTGCCAGCAGCTTAGACGGGCAGCAAGCGACCCAGTACTCC.

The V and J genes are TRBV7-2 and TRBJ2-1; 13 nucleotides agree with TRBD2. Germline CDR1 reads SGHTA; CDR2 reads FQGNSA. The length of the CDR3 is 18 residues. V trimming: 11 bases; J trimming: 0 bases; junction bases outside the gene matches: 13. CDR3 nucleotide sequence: TGTGCCGGCGATACCCTGGGACTAGCGGGGAGCTCCTACAATGAGCAGTTCTTC. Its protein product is CAGDTLGLAGSSYNEQFF.

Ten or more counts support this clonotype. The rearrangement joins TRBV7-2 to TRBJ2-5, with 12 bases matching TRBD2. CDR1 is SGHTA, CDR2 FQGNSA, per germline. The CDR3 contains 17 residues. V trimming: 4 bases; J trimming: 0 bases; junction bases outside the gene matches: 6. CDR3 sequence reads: CASSSELAGGYQETQYF. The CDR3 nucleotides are TGTGCCAGCAGCTCAGAACTAGCGGGGGGATACCAAGAGACCCAGTACTTC.

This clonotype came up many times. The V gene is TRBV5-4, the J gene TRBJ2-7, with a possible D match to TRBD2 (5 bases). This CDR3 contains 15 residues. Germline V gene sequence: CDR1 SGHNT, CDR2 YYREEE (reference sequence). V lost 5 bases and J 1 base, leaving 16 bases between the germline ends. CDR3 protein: CASSTGSAISYEQYF. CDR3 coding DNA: TGTGCCAGCAGTACTGGTAGCGCCATTTCCTACGAGCAGTACTTC.

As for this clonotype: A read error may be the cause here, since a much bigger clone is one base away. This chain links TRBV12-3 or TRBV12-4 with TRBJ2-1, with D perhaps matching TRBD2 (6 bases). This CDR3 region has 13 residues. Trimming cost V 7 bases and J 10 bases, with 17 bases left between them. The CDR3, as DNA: TGTGCCAGCACCATCGGAGGGAGAGGAGAGCAGTTCTTC. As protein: CASTIGGRGEQFF.

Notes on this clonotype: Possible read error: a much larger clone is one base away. The DNA for the CDR3 is TGCGCCAGCAGCTTCGGGGGGTTGGCAGATACGCAGTATTTT. As protein: CASSFGGLADTQYF. The chain uses TRBV5-1 and TRBJ2-3; TRBD2 matches 7 bases. The V gene end was trimmed by 2 bases and the J gene end by 4 bases; junction bases not matched to a gene: 4. The V gene's germline CDR1 is SGHRS and CDR2 YFSETQ. The CDR3 is made up of 14 amino acids.

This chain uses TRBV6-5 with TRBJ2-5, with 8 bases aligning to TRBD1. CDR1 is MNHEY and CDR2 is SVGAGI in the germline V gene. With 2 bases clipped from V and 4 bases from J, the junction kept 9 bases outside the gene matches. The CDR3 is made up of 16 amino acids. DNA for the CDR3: TGTGCCAGCAGTTACCCAGGGGGCGCTTCTCGAGAGACCCAGTACTTC. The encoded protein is CASSYPGGASRETQYF.

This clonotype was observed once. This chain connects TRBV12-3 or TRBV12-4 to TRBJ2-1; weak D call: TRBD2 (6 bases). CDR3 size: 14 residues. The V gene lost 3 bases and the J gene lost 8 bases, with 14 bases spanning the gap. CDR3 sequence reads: CASSFRGKGYEQFF. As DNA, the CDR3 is TGTGCCAGCAGTTTTCGCGGGAAGGGCTATGAGCAGTTCTTC.

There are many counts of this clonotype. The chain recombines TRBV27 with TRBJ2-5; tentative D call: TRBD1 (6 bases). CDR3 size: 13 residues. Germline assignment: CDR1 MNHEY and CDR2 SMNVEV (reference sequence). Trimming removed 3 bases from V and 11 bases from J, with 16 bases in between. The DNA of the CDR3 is TGTGCCAGCAGTTTCGCTAACAGGGTGAAGCAGTACTTC. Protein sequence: CASSFANRVKQYF.